The source of this T cell receptor (beta chain) is a study of blood T cell repertoires in COVID-19 (dated by TCRdb to the early 2020s). As for the study more broadly: Samples from collaborators originated in the United States, Italy and Spain and spanned both the acute and convalescent phases of COVID-19. The prospective study material was composed of cDNA or gDNA derived from T cells, B-cell-depleted T cells, or PBMCs. Subjects who had been exposed to COVID-19, were actively infected with it, or had recovered from it provided the deeply sampled blood TCRbeta repertoires that made up the dataset. The repertoires were released in a freely available public database intended as a resource for research on the immune response to SARS-CoV-2. Samples came from the ongoing ImmuneRACE study (first 160 participants) plus 1,254 subjects from 6 global collaborators. The sample metadata nearly always contained a de-identified subject ID, COVID-19 status, age in years and sex. Where HLA class I and class II types were available, the types were taken from metadata supplied by the sample provider, not from assay-based typing. Beyond this particular receptor, the publication reports: Clinical and demographic metadata were provided uncurated, with the amount varying by source and participant.

Each collaborating institution followed its own protocols to collect whole blood in K2EDTA tubes. For TCRbeta analysis, collaborators shipped samples as frozen whole blood, isolated PBMCs, or DNA extracted from either of those sample types. The immunoSEQ Assay, a bias-controlled multiplex PCR, was used to amplify TCRbeta CDR3 regions from genomic DNA. Per the authors' processing: The number of nucleated cells in each sample was estimated by amplification of reference gene primers within the assay. To quantify the absolute abundance of each unique TCRbeta CDR3 rearrangement, sequence reads were collapsed and filtered. Productive Simpson clonality was computed per sample as the square root of Simpson's diversity index over productive rearrangements. TCRdb took over this immuneACCESS table, retaining in-frame rearrangements with V and J assigned. Such tables are incomplete; in checked studies, under half of the missing clones stem from an unresolved V gene, and the remainder is unexplained. V and J calls and clone size follow that table, whereas D and trimming were derived from the DNA. This sample lists 150,000 to 200,000 clones; more than 80% were detected once. The ten largest clones capture approximately 3% of the sample.

In regard to this clone: Its cognate antigen has yet to be identified. Per-base qualities were not stored, and no clone one base away is much larger.

From V the trimming removes 4 bases and from J it removes 3 bases, while the gene matches leave 8 bases of the junction unaccounted for. As encoded in the germline V gene (reference sequence), CDR1 is SGHNT while CDR2 is YYREEE. The CDR3 sequence holds 15 residues, the cysteine and phenylalanine included. The read is trimmed to its CDR3 DNA, 45 bases read in frame from base 1. The V gene is TRBV5-4 and the J gene is TRBJ2-5, with 8 central nucleotides matching TRBD2. The TCR sequence derives from a man aged 60-69 years with acute or convalescent COVID-19. Material: peripheral blood. The CDR3 reads as follows: CASSVQSLAEETQYF. The DNA sequence is as follows: TGTGCCAGCAGCGTCCAATCACTAGCGGAAGAGACCCAGTACTTC.